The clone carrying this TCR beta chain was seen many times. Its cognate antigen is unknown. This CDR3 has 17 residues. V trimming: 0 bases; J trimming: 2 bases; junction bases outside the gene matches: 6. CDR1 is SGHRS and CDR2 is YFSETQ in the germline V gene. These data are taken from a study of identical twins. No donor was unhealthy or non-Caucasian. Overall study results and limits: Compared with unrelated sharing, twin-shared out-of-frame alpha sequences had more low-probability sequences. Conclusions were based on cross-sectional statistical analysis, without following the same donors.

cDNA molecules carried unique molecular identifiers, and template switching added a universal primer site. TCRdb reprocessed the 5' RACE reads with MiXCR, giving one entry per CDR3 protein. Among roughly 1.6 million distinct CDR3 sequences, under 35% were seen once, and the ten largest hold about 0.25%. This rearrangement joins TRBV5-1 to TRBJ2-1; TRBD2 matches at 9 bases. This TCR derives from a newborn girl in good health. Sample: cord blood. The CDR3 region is CASSLGGLAGPYNEQFF. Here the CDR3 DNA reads TGCGCCAGCAGCTTGGGGGGCCTAGCGGGGCCCTACAATGAGCAGTTCTTC.